A single sample is the source of the 21 T cell receptor beta chains below, sequenced in a study of blood T cell repertoires in COVID-19. Repertoires were generated with immunoSEQ multiplex PCR, while TCRdb's copy carries only in-frame clones and drops some. The table has nearly 200,000 clones, 89% seen once. The sample was PBMCs or T cells enriched from blood (not recorded which). Source of these receptors: a young woman who had recovered from COVID-19.

The rearrangement joins TRBV19 to TRBJ1-5; 9 nucleotides line up with TRBD1. The germline CDR1 and CDR2 sequences are LNHDA and SQIVND (reference sequence). J was trimmed by 1 base and V by 5 bases; bases with no gene match: 3. The CDR3 consists of 15 residues. CDR3 amino acids: CASSWGTGSNQPQHF. The DNA of the CDR3 is TGTGCCAGTAGTTGGGGGACAGGGAGCAATCAGCCCCAGCATTTT.

J is TRBJ2-2 and V is TRBV4-1; 8 bases fit TRBD1. Trimming cost V 4 bases and J 8 bases; bases outside gene matches: 9. Germline CDR1 and CDR2: MGHRA and YSYEKL. The CDR3 has 15 residues. The CDR3 DNA is TGCGCCAGCAGCCCTGGACAGGGTTTGGTGGGGGAGCTGTTTTTT. Translated: CASSPGQGLVGELFF.

The chain employs TRBV5-4 and TRBJ1-1, with 7 bases lining up with TRBD1. The junction had 3 bases not matched to a gene; V was cut back by 3 bases and J by 1 base. The V gene's germline CDR1 is SGHNT and CDR2 YYREEE (reference sequence). The CDR3 runs 14 residues. CDR3 sequence: CASSSGTENTEAFF. As DNA, the CDR3 is TGTGCCAGCAGCTCCGGGACAGAGAACACTGAAGCTTTCTTT.

The chain joins TRBV5-1 to TRBJ1-3; TRBD1 agrees at 8 bases. V shed 1 base and J 1 base; nucleotides not matched to a gene: 13. Per germline, CDR1 SGHRS and CDR2 YFSETQ. CDR3 length equals 19 residues. CDR3 sequence: CASSLTRQGLISSGNTIYF. The CDR3 coding sequence is TGCGCCAGCAGCTTGACGCGACAGGGGTTAATATCGTCTGGAAACACCATATATTTT.

The chain couples TRBV6-4 to TRBJ1-2; D might be TRBD1 (5 bases). Trimming pared 6 bases from V and 2 bases from J, leaving 16 bases between. This CDR3 is 15 amino acids long. CDR1 is MRHNA and CDR2 is SNTAGT in the germline V gene. The CDR3 DNA follows: TGTGCCAGCAGGTTACGCGGGGGGGTAAACTATGGCTACACCTTC. Translating it yields CASRLRGGVNYGYTF.

The CDR3 loop is CASSVGETGVSPLHF. The CDR3 coding sequence is TGTGCCAGCAGCGTAGGAGAGACAGGCGTTTCACCCCTCCACTTT. This chain uses TRBV9 with TRBJ1-6, with TRBD1 as a possible D gene (6 bases). The CDR3 is 15 amino acids. Trimming took off 0 bases at V and 9 bases at J, with 13 bases between the two ends. Germline V gene sequence: CDR1 SGDLS, CDR2 YYNGEE.

The chain joins TRBV11-2 to TRBJ2-1; 7 bases line up with TRBD1. V lost 6 bases to trimming and J lost 5 bases; unmatched junction nucleotides: 13. Germline V gene lookup returns CDR1 SGHAT and CDR2 FQNNGV. This CDR3 is 16 amino acids long. Here the CDR3 reads CASRSQRGRSHNEQFF. In nucleotides, the CDR3 is TGTGCCAGCAGATCCCAGAGGGGGCGTTCGCACAATGAGCAGTTCTTC.

This clone was found a few times. This chain joins TRBV9 and TRBJ2-3, with D perhaps matching TRBD1 (5 bases). The CDR3 loop spans 14 amino acids. The germline V gene encodes CDR1 SGDLS and CDR2 YYNGEE. Trimming left V 4 bases short and J 3 bases short, with 12 bases between. The CDR3 nucleotides are TGTGCCAGCAGCCCGACAGTCTTTACAGATACGCAGTATTTT. Protein: CASSPTVFTDTQYF.

The chain employs TRBV6-5 and TRBJ1-2; TRBD1 might be the D (5 bases). Germline V gene lookup returns CDR1 MNHEY and CDR2 SVGAGI. Between the trimmed V and J ends, which lost 6 bases and 7 bases, there was a span of 12 bases. This CDR3 has 12 amino acids. CDR3 coding DNA: TGTGCCAGCAGGACCCAGGGAGGTGGCTACACCTTC. Its protein is CASRTQGGGYTF.

This chain uses TRBV6-4 with TRBJ2-1, with TRBD1 identical over 11 bases. V trimming: 0 bases; J trimming: 9 bases; junction bases outside the gene matches: 4. Germline V gene sequence: CDR1 MRHNA, CDR2 SNTAGT. This CDR3 region has 15 residues. The chain's CDR3 is CASSDSGTGGGEQFF. CDR3 DNA sequence: TGTGCCAGCAGTGACTCGGGGACAGGGGGAGGTGAGCAGTTCTTC.

V and J are TRBV30 and TRBJ1-4; no firm D call. The CDR3 spans 15 residues. Germline lookup yields CDR1 GTSNPN and CDR2 SVGIG (reference sequence). Trimming shortened V by 7 bases and J by 8 bases, and 23 bases separated the two germline ends. The CDR3 DNA sequence: TGTGCCTCCTCCCTCTCGGGTCTAAGTGGCGAAAAACTGTTTTTT. Protein product: CASSLSGLSGEKLFF.

The gene calls are TRBV10-3 and TRBJ1-2; D call uncertain. This CDR3 contains 17 residues. Trimming pared 0 bases from V and 2 bases from J, leaving 16 bases between. CDR1 and CDR2 from the germline V gene are ENHRY and SYGVKD. As DNA, the CDR3 is TGTGCCATCAGTGAGTCCTCAGGAATTCACGGAAACTATGGCTACACCTTC. It encodes CAISESSGIHGNYGYTF.

In DNA form, the CDR3 reads TGTGCCAGCAGCGCCGGGACTACCGCTCTAACAGATACGCAGTATTTT. This gives the protein CASSAGTTALTDTQYF. The rearrangement uses TRBV5-4 and TRBJ2-3, with 7 bases lining up with TRBD2. Per the germline V gene, CDR1 is SGHNT and CDR2 is YYREEE (reference sequence). J was trimmed by 3 bases and V by 4 bases; bases with no gene match: 11. The CDR3 loop spans 16 amino acids.

The chain recombines TRBV27 with TRBJ1-5; possible D gene TRBD1, 5 bases. The CDR3 length is 14 residues. The V gene's germline CDR1 is MNHEY and CDR2 SMNVEV (reference sequence). V was trimmed by 5 bases and J by 6 bases, leaving 14 bases between them. The CDR3 loop reads CASSREGRIQPQHF. The CDR3, as DNA: TGTGCCAGCAGTCGAGAGGGGAGGATTCAGCCCCAGCATTTT.

V gene TRBV5-1 combines with J gene TRBJ1-4; D remains ambiguous. V was trimmed by 0 bases and J by 0 bases, leaving 3 bases between them. The CDR3 spans 14 residues. From germline, CDR1 is SGHRS and CDR2 YFSETQ. The CDR3 protein is CASSLGATNEKLFF. In DNA form, the CDR3 reads TGCGCCAGCAGCTTGGGAGCAACTAATGAAAAACTGTTTTTT.

This clone was observed a single time. The chain carries TRBV10-3 and TRBJ2-4; no clear D gene. The germline CDR1 and CDR2 sequences are ENHRY and SYGVKD. The germline V and J ends were trimmed by 5 bases and 7 bases, with 6 bases remaining between them. The CDR3 has 11 residues. CDR3 in DNA: TGTGCCATCAGTTCAACTAACATTCAGTACTTC. Translation: CAISSTNIQYF.

This chain connects TRBV6-5 to TRBJ1-2; D possibly corresponds to TRBD1 (5 bases). This CDR3 has 15 residues. V was clipped by 0 bases and J by 2 bases, with 10 bases between them. The germline V gene has CDR1 MNHEY and CDR2 SVGAGI. The CDR3 here is CASSYSPPGNYGYTF. The CDR3 region has the DNA TGTGCCAGCAGTTACTCCCCCCCAGGGAACTATGGCTACACCTTC.

This clone came up a few times. This chain joins TRBV5-1 and TRBJ2-1; 9 bases map to TRBD2. The germline V gene has CDR1 SGHRS and CDR2 YFSETQ. V lost 0 bases and J lost 0; bases outside the gene matches: 13. CDR3 length: 20 amino acids. In nucleotides, the CDR3 is TGCGCCAGCAGCTTGGAATATGGTAGCGGGGGCCACTACTCCTACAATGAGCAGTTCTTC. This translates into CASSLEYGSGGHYSYNEQFF. The full variable domain, completed using reference TRBV5-1 and TRBJ2-1, is KAGVTQTPRYLIKTRGQQVTLSCSPISGHRSVSWYQQTPGQGLQFLFEYFSETQRNKGNFPGRFSGRQFSNSRSEMNVSTLELGDSALYLCASSLEYGSGGHYSYNEQFFGPGTRLTVL.

The chain uses TRBV20-1 and TRBJ2-1; D possibly corresponds to TRBD2 (5 bases). The CDR3 totals 10 residues. Germline CDR1 and CDR2: DFQATT and SNEGSKA (reference sequence). Trimming removed 6 bases at V and 10 bases at J, with 10 bases between. CDR3 nucleotides: TGCAGTGCCGGGCCGGGGGAGCAGTTCTTC. As protein: CSAGPGEQFF.

This clone has more than one count but fewer than ten. Other DNA sequences in this specimen translate into the identical CDR3. The chain employs TRBV28 and TRBJ2-7; 9 bases agree with TRBD1. Trimming at V came to 5 bases and at J to 4 bases, leaving 3 bases not matched to a gene. Germline loops: CDR1 MDHEN, CDR2 SYDVKM. CDR3 size: 13 residues. The CDR3 bases are TGTGCCAGCAGTCGGACAGGGGCTTACGAGCAGTACTTC. Protein sequence: CASSRTGAYEQYF.

The chain carries TRBV4-1 and TRBJ2-7; TRBD1 agrees at 10 bases. The length of the CDR3 is 16 residues. Germline V lookup: CDR1 MGHRA, CDR2 YSYEKL. Trimming at V came to 3 bases and at J to 3 bases, leaving 8 bases not matched to a gene. The CDR3 region is CASSQGQGPRGYEQYF. CDR3 DNA: TGCGCCAGCAGCCAGGGACAGGGGCCTAGAGGCTACGAGCAGTACTTC.